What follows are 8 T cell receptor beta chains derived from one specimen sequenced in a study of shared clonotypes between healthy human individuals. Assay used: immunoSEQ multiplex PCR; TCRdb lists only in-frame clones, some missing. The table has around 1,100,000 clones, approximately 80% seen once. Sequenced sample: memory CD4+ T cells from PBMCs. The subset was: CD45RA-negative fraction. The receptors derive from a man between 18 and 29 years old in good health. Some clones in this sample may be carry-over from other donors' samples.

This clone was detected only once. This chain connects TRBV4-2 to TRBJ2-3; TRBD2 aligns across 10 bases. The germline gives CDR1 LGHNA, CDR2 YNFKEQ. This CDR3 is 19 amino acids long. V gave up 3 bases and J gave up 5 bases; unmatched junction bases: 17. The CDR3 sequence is CASSQAQFRLAGEEDTQYF. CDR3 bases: TGTGCCAGCAGCCAGGCCCAATTCCGACTAGCGGGTGAGGAAGATACGCAGTATTTT.

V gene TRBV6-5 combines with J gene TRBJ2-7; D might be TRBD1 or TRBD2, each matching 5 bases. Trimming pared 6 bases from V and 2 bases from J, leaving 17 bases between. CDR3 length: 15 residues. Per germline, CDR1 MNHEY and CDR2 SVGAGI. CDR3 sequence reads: CASRPRDHPTYEQYF. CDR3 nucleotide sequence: TGTGCCAGCAGACCACGGGACCACCCCACCTACGAGCAGTACTTC.

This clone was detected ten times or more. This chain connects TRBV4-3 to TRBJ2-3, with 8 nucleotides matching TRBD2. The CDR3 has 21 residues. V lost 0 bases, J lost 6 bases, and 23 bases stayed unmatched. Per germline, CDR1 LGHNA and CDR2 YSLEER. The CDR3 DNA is TGCGCCAGCAGCCAAGAAGGGATAATTAGGTGGGAAGCGGGAGAGGTGGATACGCAGTATTTT. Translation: CASSQEGIIRWEAGEVDTQYF.

In DNA form, the CDR3 reads TGTGCCAGCAGTGAAGCGCGCCTAGCGGTTACAGATACGCAGTATTTT. This codes for CASSEARLAVTDTQYF. The rearrangement joins TRBV2 to TRBJ2-3; 7 nucleotides agree with TRBD2. This CDR3 has 16 residues. Per germline, CDR1 SNHLY and CDR2 FYNNEI. The ends lost 0 bases at V and 3 bases at J; junction bases unmatched: 6.

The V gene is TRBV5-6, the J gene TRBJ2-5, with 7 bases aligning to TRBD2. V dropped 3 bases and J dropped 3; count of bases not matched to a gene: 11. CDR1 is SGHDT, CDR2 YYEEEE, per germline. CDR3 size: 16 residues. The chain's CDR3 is CASSSYVERGKETQYF. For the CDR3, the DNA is TGTGCCAGCAGCTCGTATGTCGAGCGGGGCAAAGAGACCCAGTACTTC.

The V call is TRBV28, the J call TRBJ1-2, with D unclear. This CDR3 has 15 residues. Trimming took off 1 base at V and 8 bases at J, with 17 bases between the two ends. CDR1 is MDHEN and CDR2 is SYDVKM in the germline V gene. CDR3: CASSLSAAIKGGYTF. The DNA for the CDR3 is TGTGCCAGCAGTTTATCTGCGGCCATAAAAGGAGGCTACACCTTC.

The CDR3 DNA sequence: TGTGCCAGAAGCTTCCCTGGGGCCAACGTCCTGACTTTC. Protein product: CARSFPGANVLTF. The gene calls are TRBV5-3 and TRBJ2-6; no reliable D call. TRBV5-3 is classed as an ORF, of uncertain function. Trimming removed 2 bases at V and 2 bases at J, with 2 bases between. The CDR3 has 13 residues.

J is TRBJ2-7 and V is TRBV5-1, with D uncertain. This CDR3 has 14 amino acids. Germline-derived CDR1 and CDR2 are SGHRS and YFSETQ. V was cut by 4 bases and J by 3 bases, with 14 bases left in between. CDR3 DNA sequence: TGCGCCAGCAGCCGCGACGGTCTCGTCTACGAGCAGTACTTC. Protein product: CASSRDGLVYEQYF.